The following is a TCR beta chain sequence with its context. Its antigen is not identified. This sample was taken from a study of post-analysis software for immune sequencing data. General observations from the study: By F measure, strong co-clustering occurred among samples prepared in the same batch. Compared with controls, patients had more of 4 to 6 TRBV segments, including TRBV5-6, TRBV5-1 and TRBV20-1.

Prepared libraries of TCR beta cDNA carried unique molecular identifiers. Between roughly 1 and 10 million T cells gave rise to hundreds of thousands of cDNA molecules. TCRdb re-derived calls from the PCR reads in MiXCR, one entry per CDR3 protein. The sample consists of 650,000 to 850,000 distinct CDR3 sequences, approximately 50% of them appearing once. The CDR3 spans 14 residues. CDR1 LGHDT and CDR2 YNNKEL come from the germline V gene (reference sequence). V dropped 1 base and J dropped 10 bases, with 16 bases sitting between them. Sequenced material: blood. This TCR was recovered from a girl aged 5-17 years with multiple sclerosis. V usage is TRBV3-1 and J usage is TRBJ1-2, with a weak D call TRBD1 (6 bases). CDR3 sequence reads: CASSQVGGAFHYTF. Written as DNA, the CDR3 is TGTGCCAGCAGCCAAGTGGGGGGGGCATTCCACTACACCTTC.